This T cell receptor (beta chain) comes out of a study of CXCR3-negative and CXCR3-positive naive CD8 T cells. Germline assignment: CDR1 KGHSH and CDR2 LQKENI. This CDR3 has 15 amino acids. 5' RACE that incorporated UMI labels was used to prepare the TRB cDNA libraries. TCRdb reprocessed the 5' RACE reads and reports one entry per CDR3 protein, with no DNA. Recorded for this sample: 65,000 to 95,000 distinct CDR3 sequences. The receptor was isolated from a human donor in good health. Some clones in this sample may be carry-over from other donors' samples. The chain is built from TRBV18 and TRBJ2-7; TCRdb's D gene call, TRBD1, goes unchecked for lack of DNA. Sequenced: naive CXCR3- CD8+ T cells from blood. Subset described: CD45RO-CCR7+CD27+CD95- naive CD8+ T cells lacking CXCR3 (TNR3-). The CDR3 sequence is CASSPSPGSNYEQYF.